This is a list of T cell receptor beta chains from one sample in a study of technical replicates of blood from several donors. Sequencing was performed with immunoSEQ multiplex PCR; in TCRdb, only in-frame clones are kept and a portion is missing. This sample has over 55,000 clones, with around 87% found just once. The sample comprised PBMCs. Receptors were obtained from a human donor in good health. Some clones in this sample may be carry-over from other donors' samples. Each CDR3 is given with its conserved first and last residue. Each record gives: CDR3 length, clone size, D gene, V gene, J gene, CDR3 DNA, CDR3 protein. D genes are given only for firm matches. Some rows have no size entry. The others give once, few or many, or a class for an expanded clone.

18	NA	NA	TRBV7-2	TRBJ2-5	TGTGCCAGCAGTCGCGGACGCCTAAGTGGGGGGGCCGGGGAGACCCAGTACTTC	CASSRGRLSGGAGETQYF
13	NA	NA	TRBV2	TRBJ2-5	TGTGCCAGCCGGGGGGCCAACCAAGAGACCCAGTACTTC	CASRGANQETQYF
14	NA	NA	TRBV5-6	TRBJ2-7	TGTGCCAGCAGCGAAACAGGGTCCCCCTACGAGCAGTACTTC	CASSETGSPYEQYF
13	NA	NA	TRBV4-3	TRBJ2-5	TGCGCCAGCAGCCAGCAAGGGGGAGAGACCCAGTACTTC	CASSQQGGETQYF
14	once	NA	TRBV7-2	TRBJ1-5	TGTGCCAGCAGTCACTACAGGGTTGGTCAGCCCCAGCATTTT	CASSHYRVGQPQHF
12	NA	NA	TRBV6-6	TRBJ2-1	TGTGCCAGCGGGACTCTCTGGGATGAGCAGTTCTTC	CASGTLWDEQFF
14	NA	TRBD1	TRBV9	TRBJ1-1	TGTGCCAGCAGCCCCCGGACAGGGAACACTGAAGCTTTCTTT	CASSPRTGNTEAFF
14	NA	TRBD2	TRBV2	TRBJ2-1	TGTGCCAGCAGAGAGCGGGAGGTTAACAATGAGCAGTTCTTC	CASREREVNNEQFF
13	NA	TRBD1	TRBV6-5	TRBJ2-7	TGTGCCAGTCGGGGGCAGGGGGCTTTGGAGCAGTACTTC	CASRGQGALEQYF
13	NA	NA	TRBV7-8	TRBJ2-7	TGTGCCAGCAGCTTAAGGGGTGGTTACGAGCAGTACTTC	CASSLRGGYEQYF
15	NA	TRBD1	TRBV11-2	TRBJ1-2	TGTGCCAGCAGCCCCGACAGGGGGCGAATCCGAGGCTACACCTTC	CASSPDRGRIRGYTF
14	NA	TRBD1	TRBV5-1	TRBJ2-5	TGCGCCAGCAGCGGGGGACAGGGTAAGGAGACCCAGTACTTC	CASSGGQGKETQYF
14	NA	TRBD2	TRBV11-1	TRBJ2-2	TGTGCCAGCAGCCTCCGGACTAGATCCGGGGAGCTGTTTTTT	CASSLRTRSGELFF
12	NA	TRBD1	TRBV29-1	TRBJ1-2	TGCAGCGTTGGGGACAGGGGGTATGGCTACACCTTC	CSVGDRGYGYTF
13	NA	NA	TRBV5-1	TRBJ2-7	TGCGCCAGCAGCTTGGACAGGGCCTACGAGCAGTACTTC	CASSLDRAYEQYF
18	NA	TRBD1	TRBV5-3	TRBJ1-3	TGTGCCAGAAGCTCCCCCCCGGGACAGGAGAGCTCTGGAAACACCATATATTTT	CARSSPPGQESSGNTIYF
15	NA	NA	TRBV7-3	TRBJ2-1	TGTGCCAGCAGCTTAACGGAGAACTCCTACAATGAGCAGTTCTTC	CASSLTENSYNEQFF
15	NA	TRBD1	TRBV9	TRBJ2-7	TGTGCCAGCAGCGTAGACGGACAGGTAAAGAACGAGCAGTACTTC	CASSVDGQVKNEQYF
16	NA	NA	TRBV27	TRBJ1-4	TGTGCCAGCAGCCGCGCTTCGGGGGGAACTAATGAAAAACTGTTTTTT	CASSRASGGTNEKLFF
14	NA	NA	TRBV18	TRBJ2-3	TGTGCCAGCTCATCCTGGGGGGACGGGGAATCCCAGTATTTT	CASSSWGDGESQYF
14	once	NA	TRBV10-3	TRBJ1-4	TGTGCCATCAGTGGCCAGCGGGGGAATGAAAAACTGTTTTTT	CAISGQRGNEKLFF
15	NA	TRBD2	TRBV9	TRBJ2-7	TGTGCCAGCAGCGTAGCCGGGACTAGCGCCGACGAGCAGTACTTC	CASSVAGTSADEQYF
15	NA	TRBD1	TRBV5-1	TRBJ2-1	TGCGCCAGCAGCGCCCGGGACAGGGATTTCAATGAGCAGTTCTTC	CASSARDRDFNEQFF
15	NA	NA	TRBV15	TRBJ2-4	TGTGCCACCAGCAGAGATCAGAATGCCAAAAACATTCAGTACTTC	CATSRDQNAKNIQYF
13	NA	TRBD2	TRBV28	TRBJ2-1	TGTGCCAGCAGGGGACTAGCGGGGAATGAGCAGTTCTTC	CASRGLAGNEQFF
15	once	TRBD1	TRBV6-5	TRBJ2-7	TGTGCCAGCACCAATCCGGGACAGGGGGCCTACGAGCAGTACTTC	CASTNPGQGAYEQYF
15	NA	NA	TRBV6-5	TRBJ2-7	TGTGCCAGCAGTACCGTGAGGCTGAGCTCCTACGAGCAGTACTTC	CASSTVRLSSYEQYF
15	NA	TRBD1	TRBV6-5	TRBJ1-2	TGTGCCAGCAGTTATACAGGGGGCGATTACTATGGCTACACCTTC	CASSYTGGDYYGYTF
15	NA	TRBD1	TRBV19	TRBJ1-2	TGTGCCAGTACCCCACCTGGACAGGGGATTATCGGCTACACCTTC	CASTPPGQGIIGYTF
16	NA	NA	TRBV28	TRBJ1-2	TGTGCCAGCAGTTTAAATGGTCCCGCAGGGTCTCATGGCTACACCTTC	CASSLNGPAGSHGYTF
17	NA	NA	TRBV21-1	TRBJ2-3	TGTGCCAGCAGCCTTTTGCGGGAGGAGGTGAGCACAGATACGCAGTATTTT	CASSLLREEVSTDTQYF
13	NA	NA	TRBV7-9	TRBJ1-2	TGTGCCAGCAGCATTCCAGGGGTTTACGGCTACACCTTC	CASSIPGVYGYTF
13	NA	TRBD1	TRBV7-3	TRBJ1-1	TGTGCCAGCAGCCCAGACAGGGGGCGTGAAGCTTTCTTT	CASSPDRGREAFF
15	NA	NA	TRBV7-2	TRBJ2-7	TGTGCCAGCAGCTTATCAGCGGTCTCGATGGGCGAGCAGTACTTC	CASSLSAVSMGEQYF
15	NA	TRBD1	TRBV11-2	TRBJ2-7	TGTGCCAGCAGCTTAGGGACAGGCCGATTCTACGAGCAGTACTTC	CASSLGTGRFYEQYF
14	NA	TRBD1	TRBV19	TRBJ1-2	TGTGCCAGTAGCGGGGACAGGGGAGGATATGGCTACACCTTC	CASSGDRGGYGYTF
9	few	NA	TRBV6-5	TRBJ1-6	TGTGCCAGCACTCCTACCCTCCACTTT	CASTPTLHF
13	NA	NA	TRBV25-1	TRBJ1-4	TGTGCCATCGTACAGGGTCTTAATGAAAAACTGTTTTTT	CAIVQGLNEKLFF
15	few	NA	TRBV19	TRBJ1-5	TGTGCCAGTGGTTTGCCAGGTGGTGGCAATCAGCCCCAGCATTTT	CASGLPGGGNQPQHF
15	NA	NA	TRBV30	TRBJ1-6	TGTGCCTCCCCCGGGTCAGGGAACCGTAATTCACCCCTCCACTTT	CASPGSGNRNSPLHF